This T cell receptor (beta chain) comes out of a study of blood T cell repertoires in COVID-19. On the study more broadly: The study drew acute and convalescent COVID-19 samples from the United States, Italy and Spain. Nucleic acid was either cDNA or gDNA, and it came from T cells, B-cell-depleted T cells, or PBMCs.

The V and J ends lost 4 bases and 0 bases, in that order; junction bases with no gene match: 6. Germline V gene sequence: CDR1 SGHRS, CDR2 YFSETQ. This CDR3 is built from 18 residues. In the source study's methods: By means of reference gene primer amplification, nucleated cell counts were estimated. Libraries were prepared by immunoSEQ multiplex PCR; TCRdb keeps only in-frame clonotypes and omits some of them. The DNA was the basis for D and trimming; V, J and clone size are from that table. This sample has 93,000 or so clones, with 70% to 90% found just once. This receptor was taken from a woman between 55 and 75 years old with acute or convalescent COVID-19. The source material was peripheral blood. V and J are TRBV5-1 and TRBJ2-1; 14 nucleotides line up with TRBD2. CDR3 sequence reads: CASSRLAGGPDSYNEQFF. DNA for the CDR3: TGCGCCAGCAGCCGACTAGCGGGAGGGCCGGACTCCTACAATGAGCAGTTCTTC.